Listed below are T cell receptor beta chains from one sample, sequenced in a study of CD8 T cells in ankylosing spondylitis. MiXCR, applied by TCRdb to the 5' RACE reads, yields one record per CDR3 protein. This repertoire shows 230,000 or so distinct CDR3 sequences, 15% to 20% found once; its top ten account for under 40%. The sequenced sample consisted of blood, either unsorted or a sorted T cell fraction (not recorded which). These TCRs come from a male donor with ankylosing spondylitis or in good health (not recorded which). Both conserved end residues are part of each CDR3. The D gene is left open where the match is weak. The listing skips clone size in some rows; elsewhere it reads once, few, many or a size class.

D gene,J gene,clone size,V gene,CDR3 length,CDR3 DNA,CDR3 protein
NA,TRBJ2-2,many,TRBV4-2,13,TGTGCCAGCAGCCAAGAGAACACCGGGGAGCTGTTTTTT,CASSQENTGELFF
TRBD2,TRBJ2-5,NA,TRBV11-2,15,TGTGCCAGCAGCCCGATTAGCGGGAGCGGAGAGACCCAGTACTTC,CASSPISGSGETQYF
NA,TRBJ2-3,NA,TRBV27,14,TGTGCCAGCAGTCCAGCTTTCAACACAGATACGCAGTATTTT,CASSPAFNTDTQYF
TRBD2,TRBJ2-1,many,TRBV4-1,17,TGCGCCAGCAGCCAAGATCCTCTAGCGGGATCCTACAATGAGCAGTTCTTC,CASSQDPLAGSYNEQFF
TRBD1,TRBJ2-7,NA,TRBV4-1,14,TGCGCCAGCAGCCAAATACAGGGGCGGAACGAGCAGTACTTC,CASSQIQGRNEQYF
NA,TRBJ2-2,NA,TRBV18,14,TGTGCCAGCTCACCAGGGGTTTACACCGGGGAGCTGTTTTTT,CASSPGVYTGELFF
NA,TRBJ2-2,NA,TRBV15,14,TGTGCCACCAGCAGAGTTGGGAACACCGGGGAGCTGTTTTTT,CATSRVGNTGELFF
NA,TRBJ2-7,few,TRBV11-2,15,TGTGCCAGCAGCTTAGGGCAGGGCGGGCATGGCGAGCAGTACTTC,CASSLGQGGHGEQYF
NA,TRBJ2-1,few,TRBV5-1,16,TGCGCCAGCAGCTCCCGGGGGAAGGCCTCCTACAATGAGCAGTTCTTC,CASSSRGKASYNEQFF
TRBD2,TRBJ2-3,few,TRBV27,15,TGTGCCAGCAGTCTTTGGACGGGAGGAGAAGATACGCAGTATTTT,CASSLWTGGEDTQYF
NA,TRBJ2-1,NA,TRBV29-1,12,TGCAGCGTTGATCTGGAATACAATGAGCAGTTCTTC,CSVDLEYNEQFF
TRBD2,TRBJ2-1,few,TRBV7-3,17,TGTGCCAGCAGCTTATTCCGTAGCGGGAGCTCCTACAATGAGCAGTTCTTC,CASSLFRSGSSYNEQFF
NA,TRBJ2-2,few,TRBV5-6,14,TGTGCCAGCAGCTTCCGGACGCATACCGGGGAGCTGTTTTTT,CASSFRTHTGELFF
NA,TRBJ1-1,NA,TRBV5-1,14,TGCGCCAGCAGCCCACCCGGGCAGAACACTGAAGCTTTCTTT,CASSPPGQNTEAFF
NA,TRBJ2-1,NA,TRBV5-4,13,TGTGCCAGCATCGCCGACCTAGACAATGAGCAGTTCTTC,CASIADLDNEQFF
TRBD1,TRBJ2-3,few,TRBV27,16,TGTGCCAGCAGTTTATGGCAGGGGGCAGGCACAGATACGCAGTATTTT,CASSLWQGAGTDTQYF
TRBD2,TRBJ2-7,few,TRBV12-3/TRBV12-4,14,TGTGCCAGCAGCCCAGGGACTAGCGACTACGAGCAGTACTTC,CASSPGTSDYEQYF
NA,TRBJ2-2,NA,TRBV20-1,12,TGCAGTGCTGGACACAGCACCGGGGAGCTGTTTTTT,CSAGHSTGELFF
TRBD2,TRBJ2-1,NA,TRBV11-2,16,TGTGCCAGCCGACTGACTAGCGGGAATACCATCAATGAGCAGTTCTTC,CASRLTSGNTINEQFF
NA,TRBJ2-3,many,TRBV4-1,15,TGCGCCAGCAGCCAAGAAAACAGGGCCTTAGATACGCAGTATTTT,CASSQENRALDTQYF
NA,TRBJ2-2,many,TRBV10-3,16,TGTGCCATCAGTGACCCCCGCCAAACGAACACCGGGGAGCTGTTTTTT,CAISDPRQTNTGELFF
NA,TRBJ2-5,few,TRBV6-5,16,TGTGCCAGCAGTTACTCGATGAGAACAGTACTCGAGACCCAGTACTTC,CASSYSMRTVLETQYF
TRBD2,TRBJ2-7,NA,TRBV2,15,TGTGCCAGCAGTGACTGGCTAGCGGGAGCCAACGAGCAGTACTTC,CASSDWLAGANEQYF
TRBD2,TRBJ2-1,many,TRBV5-4,12,TGTGCCAGCAGCGGATTAGCGGGAGAGGGGTTCTTC,CASSGLAGEGFF
NA,TRBJ2-2,few,TRBV27,14,TGTGCCAGCAGTTCCCAACTCAGGCCCGGGGAGCTGTTTTTT,CASSSQLRPGELFF
TRBD2,TRBJ2-2,NA,TRBV9,17,TGTGCCAGCAGCCCCGGGACTAGCGGGAGTAGGACCGGGGAGCTGTTTTTT,CASSPGTSGSRTGELFF
TRBD1,TRBJ1-4,NA,TRBV30,15,TGTGCCTGGAGTCCTCTGGGGACAGAGAATGAAAAACTGTTTTTT,CAWSPLGTENEKLFF
TRBD1,TRBJ1-5,NA,TRBV6-2/TRBV6-3,18,TGTGCCAGCAATTACGGGACAGGGATGATATTTGGCAATCAGCCCCAGCATTTT,CASNYGTGMIFGNQPQHF
NA,TRBJ2-7,few,TRBV7-9,12,TGTGCCAGCAGCTTAGGTAGCATCGAGCAGTACTTC,CASSLGSIEQYF
NA,TRBJ2-2,NA,TRBV20-1,14,TGCAGTGCAAGAGACAGTTGGAACACCGGGGAGCTGTTTTTT,CSARDSWNTGELFF
NA,TRBJ2-4,NA,TRBV7-9,12,TGTGCCAGCAGCCCCGGGATAAACATTCAGTACTTC,CASSPGINIQYF
NA,TRBJ1-1,NA,TRBV28,12,TGTGCCAGCAGTTTAGGTCCGACTGAAGCTTTCTTT,CASSLGPTEAFF
TRBD2,TRBJ2-2,NA,TRBV4-3,14,TGCGCCAGCAGCCCATCTAGCGGTACCGGGGAGCTGTTTTTT,CASSPSSGTGELFF
NA,TRBJ2-1,NA,TRBV5-5,15,TGTGCCAGCAGCCCGGAGGGGACGAGCAACAATGAGCAGTTCTTC,CASSPEGTSNNEQFF
TRBD2,TRBJ2-3,NA,TRBV7-9,16,TGTGCCAGCAGCTTCGCGGGAGGGACAAGCACAGATACGCAGTATTTT,CASSFAGGTSTDTQYF
TRBD1,TRBJ1-1,NA,TRBV25-1,14,TGTGCCAGCAGTGGGGGACAGGGGGGGCCTGAAGCTTTCTTT,CASSGGQGGPEAFF
TRBD2,TRBJ2-4,few,TRBV5-1,16,TGCGCCAGCAGCCGAGGACTAGCGGTGGCCAAAAACATTCAGTACTTC,CASSRGLAVAKNIQYF
NA,TRBJ2-1,few,TRBV5-6,14,TGTGCCAGCAGCTTAAAAGAGGGCCTCAATGAGCAGTTCTTC,CASSLKEGLNEQFF
NA,TRBJ2-1,few,TRBV20-1,14,TGCAGTGTTTTAAGCGGGACATCCTACAATGAGCAGTTCTTC,CSVLSGTSYNEQFF
NA,TRBJ2-5,NA,TRBV6-5,13,TGTGCCAGCAGTTACTCGCCAGAAGAGACCCAGTACTTC,CASSYSPEETQYF
NA,TRBJ2-3,NA,TRBV4-1,13,TGCGCCACCGCGGACGGTTACTCAGATACGCAGTATTTT,CATADGYSDTQYF
TRBD1,TRBJ1-2,few,TRBV5-1,17,TGCGCCAGCAGCTTGGATCTCTTAGGACAGGCTAACTATGGCTACACCTTC,CASSLDLLGQANYGYTF
NA,TRBJ2-4,many,TRBV5-4,13,TGTGCCAGCAGCTTGACCACCTCGAACATTCAGTACTTC,CASSLTTSNIQYF
NA,TRBJ1-2,medium-sized,TRBV7-9,13,TGTGCCAGCAGCAAGGGGCAGGGCCGGGGCTACACCTTC,CASSKGQGRGYTF
NA,TRBJ2-1,NA,TRBV7-9,16,TGTGCCAGCAGCTACTACCTAGGGGGGAGGTCGAATGAGCAGTTCTTC,CASSYYLGGRSNEQFF
TRBD2,TRBJ2-2,few,TRBV24-1,16,TGTGCCACCAGTGACTATAGCGGGAGTGACACCGGGGAGCTGTTTTTT,CATSDYSGSDTGELFF
NA,TRBJ2-5,few,TRBV27,14,TGTGCCAGCAGTCCGACGAGTAGTTTAAAGACCCAGTACTTC,CASSPTSSLKTQYF
NA,TRBJ1-1,many,TRBV15,13,TGTGCCACCAGCCCTAGGGTGAACACTGAAGCTTTCTTT,CATSPRVNTEAFF